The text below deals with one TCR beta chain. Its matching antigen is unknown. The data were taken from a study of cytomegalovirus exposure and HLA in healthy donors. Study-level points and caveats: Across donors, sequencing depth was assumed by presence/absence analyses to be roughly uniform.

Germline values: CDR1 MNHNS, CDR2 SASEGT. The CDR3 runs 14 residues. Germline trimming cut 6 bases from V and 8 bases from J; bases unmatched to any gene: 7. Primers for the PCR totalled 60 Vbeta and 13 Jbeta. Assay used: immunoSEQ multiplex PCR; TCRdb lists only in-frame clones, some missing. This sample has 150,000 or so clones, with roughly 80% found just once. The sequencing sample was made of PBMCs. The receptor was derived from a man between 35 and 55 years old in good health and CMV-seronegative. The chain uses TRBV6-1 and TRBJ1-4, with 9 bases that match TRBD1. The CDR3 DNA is TGTGCCAGCAGCGGCCGGACAGGGGAAGAAAAACTGTTTTTT. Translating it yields CASSGRTGEEKLFF.